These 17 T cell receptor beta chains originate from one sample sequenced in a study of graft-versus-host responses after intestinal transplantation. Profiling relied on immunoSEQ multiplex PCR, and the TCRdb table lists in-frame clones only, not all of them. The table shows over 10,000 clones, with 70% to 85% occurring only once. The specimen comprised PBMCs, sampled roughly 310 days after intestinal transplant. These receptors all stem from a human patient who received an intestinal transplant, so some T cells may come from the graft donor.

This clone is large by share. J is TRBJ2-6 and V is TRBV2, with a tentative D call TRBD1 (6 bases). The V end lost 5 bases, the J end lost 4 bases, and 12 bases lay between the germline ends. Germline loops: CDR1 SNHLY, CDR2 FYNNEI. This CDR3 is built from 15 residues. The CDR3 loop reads CASSMQGPGANVLTF. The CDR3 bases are TGTGCCAGCAGTATGCAGGGGCCAGGGGCCAACGTCCTGACTTTC.

In DNA form, the CDR3 reads TGTGCCAGCAGCTTCGGGACAGGCGTTTCTAACTATGGCTACACCTTC. This codes for CASSFGTGVSNYGYTF. The V gene is TRBV5-4, the J gene TRBJ1-2, with 8 bases aligning to TRBD1. The CDR3 loop spans 16 amino acids. V gave up 2 bases and J gave up 0 bases; unmatched junction bases: 6. CDR1 is SGHNT, CDR2 YYREEE, per germline (reference sequence).

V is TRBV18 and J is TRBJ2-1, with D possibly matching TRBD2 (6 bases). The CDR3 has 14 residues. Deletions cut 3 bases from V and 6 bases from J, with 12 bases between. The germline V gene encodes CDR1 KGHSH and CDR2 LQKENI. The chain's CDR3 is CASSPEGRGNEQFF. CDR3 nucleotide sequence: TGTGCCAGCTCACCGGAGGGCCGAGGCAATGAGCAGTTCTTC.

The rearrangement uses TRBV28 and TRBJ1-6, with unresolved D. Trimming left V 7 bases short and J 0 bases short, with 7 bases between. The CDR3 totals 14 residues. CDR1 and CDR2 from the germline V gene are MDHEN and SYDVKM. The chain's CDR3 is CASNGLSYNSPLHF. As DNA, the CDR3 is TGTGCCAGCAACGGACTCTCCTATAATTCACCCCTCCACTTT.

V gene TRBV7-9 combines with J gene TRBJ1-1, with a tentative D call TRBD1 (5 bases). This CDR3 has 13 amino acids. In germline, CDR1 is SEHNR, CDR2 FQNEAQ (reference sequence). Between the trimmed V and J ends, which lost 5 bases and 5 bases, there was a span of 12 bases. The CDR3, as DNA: TGTGCCAGCAGCCTTCCGGGGGGGACTGAAGCTTTCTTT. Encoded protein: CASSLPGGTEAFF.

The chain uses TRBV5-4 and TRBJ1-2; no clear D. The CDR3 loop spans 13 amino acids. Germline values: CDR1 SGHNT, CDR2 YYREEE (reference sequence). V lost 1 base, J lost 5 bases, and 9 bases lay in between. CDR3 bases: TGTGCCAGCAGCTTGATAACGGCTTATGGCTACACCTTC. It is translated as CASSLITAYGYTF.

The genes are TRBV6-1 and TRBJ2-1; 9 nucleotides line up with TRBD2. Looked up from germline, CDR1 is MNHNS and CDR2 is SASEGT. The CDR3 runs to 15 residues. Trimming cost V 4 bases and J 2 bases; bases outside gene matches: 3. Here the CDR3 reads CASSVAGDPYNEQFF. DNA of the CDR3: TGTGCCAGCAGTGTAGCGGGAGATCCCTACAATGAGCAGTTCTTC.

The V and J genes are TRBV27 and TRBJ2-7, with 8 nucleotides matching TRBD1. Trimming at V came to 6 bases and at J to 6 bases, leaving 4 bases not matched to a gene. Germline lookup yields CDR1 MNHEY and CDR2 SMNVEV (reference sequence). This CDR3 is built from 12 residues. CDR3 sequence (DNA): TGTGCCAGCAGCTGGACAGGGAGCGAGCAGTACTTC. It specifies CASSWTGSEQYF.

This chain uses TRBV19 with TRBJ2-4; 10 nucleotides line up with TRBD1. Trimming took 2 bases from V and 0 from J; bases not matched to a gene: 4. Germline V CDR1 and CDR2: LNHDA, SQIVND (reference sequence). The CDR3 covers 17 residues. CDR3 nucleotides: TGTGCCAGTAGTATAAGACAGGGGGCAATAGCCAAAAACATTCAGTACTTC. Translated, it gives CASSIRQGAIAKNIQYF.

The CDR3 coding sequence is TGTGCCAGCAGGACTGCCGGGACTCATAATTCACCCCTCCACTTT. Protein: CASRTAGTHNSPLHF. The J gene is TRBJ1-6, the V gene TRBV7-3; TRBD1 is a possible D gene (5 bases). CDR3 size: 15 residues. Germline V gene sequence: CDR1 SGHTA, CDR2 FQGTGA. V lost 6 bases and J lost 5, with 14 bases in between.

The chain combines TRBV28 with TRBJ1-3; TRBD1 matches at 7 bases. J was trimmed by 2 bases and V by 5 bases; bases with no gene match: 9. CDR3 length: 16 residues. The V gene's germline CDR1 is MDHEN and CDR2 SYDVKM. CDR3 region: CASSPPGTVAGNTIYF. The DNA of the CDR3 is TGTGCCAGCAGTCCCCCGGGGACAGTAGCTGGAAACACCATATATTTT.

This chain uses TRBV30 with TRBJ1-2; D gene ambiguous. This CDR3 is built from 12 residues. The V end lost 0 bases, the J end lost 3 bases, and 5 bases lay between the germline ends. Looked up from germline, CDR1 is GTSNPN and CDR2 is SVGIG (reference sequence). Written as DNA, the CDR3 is TGTGCCTGGAGTGTAGGCGACTATGGCTACACCTTC. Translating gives CAWSVGDYGYTF.

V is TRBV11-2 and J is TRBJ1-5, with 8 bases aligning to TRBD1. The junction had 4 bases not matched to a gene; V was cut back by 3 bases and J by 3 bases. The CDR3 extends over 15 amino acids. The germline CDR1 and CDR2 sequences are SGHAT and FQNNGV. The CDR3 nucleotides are TGTGCCAGCAGCTTCGGGACAGGAGACAATCAGCCCCAGCATTTT. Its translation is CASSFGTGDNQPQHF.

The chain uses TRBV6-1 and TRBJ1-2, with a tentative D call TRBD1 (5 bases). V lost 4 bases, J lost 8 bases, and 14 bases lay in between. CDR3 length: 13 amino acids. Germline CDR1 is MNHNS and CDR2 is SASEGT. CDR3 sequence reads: CASSAPGRRGYTF. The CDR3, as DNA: TGTGCCAGCAGTGCGCCAGGGCGGAGGGGCTACACCTTC.

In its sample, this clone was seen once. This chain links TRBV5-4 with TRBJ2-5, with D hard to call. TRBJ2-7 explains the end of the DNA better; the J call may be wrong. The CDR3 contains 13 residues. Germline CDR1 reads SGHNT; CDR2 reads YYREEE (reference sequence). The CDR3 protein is CASSLDPSYEQYF. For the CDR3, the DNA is TGTGCCAGCAGCTTAGATCCATCCTACGAGCAGTACTTC.

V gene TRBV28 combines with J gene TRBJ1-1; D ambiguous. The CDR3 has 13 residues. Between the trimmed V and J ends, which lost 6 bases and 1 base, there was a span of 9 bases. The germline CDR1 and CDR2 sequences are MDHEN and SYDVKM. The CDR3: CASSSHWNTEAFF. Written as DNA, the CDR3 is TGTGCCAGCAGCTCACACTGGAACACTGAAGCTTTCTTT.

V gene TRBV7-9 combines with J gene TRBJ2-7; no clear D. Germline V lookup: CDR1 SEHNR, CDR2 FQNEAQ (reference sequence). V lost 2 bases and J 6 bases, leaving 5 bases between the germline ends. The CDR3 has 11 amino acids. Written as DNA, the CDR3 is TGTGCCAGCAGCTTAAGTGCCGAGCAGTACTTC. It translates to CASSLSAEQYF.